One and the same sample provided the 4 T cell receptor beta chains below, sequenced in a study of control samples from healthy donors and cancer patients. Assay: immunoSEQ multiplex PCR; the TCRdb copy retains only in-frame clones and omits some. Among 25,000 to 30,000 clones listed, over 75% were seen once. Sample: PBMCs. These receptor sequences come from a woman aged 60 to 75 with head and neck cancer.

The DNA for the CDR3 is TGTGCCAGTTTTATAGGAGGGTGGGGAGCCGCCAAAAACATTCAGTACTTC. It yields the protein CASFIGGWGAAKNIQYF. The rearrangement uses TRBV21-1 and TRBJ2-4; TRBD2, the table's D call, was not compared with the DNA. TRBV21-1 is listed as a pseudogene. This CDR3 region has 17 residues.

V is TRBV29-1 and J is TRBJ2-1; D unclear. The germline V gene encodes CDR1 SQVTM and CDR2 ANQGSEA. V was clipped by 5 bases and J by 0 bases, with 11 bases between them. The CDR3 totals 14 residues. The CDR3 region has the DNA TGCAGCGTTCGCGTGGAGTACTCCTACAATGAGCAGTTCTTC. Protein product: CSVRVEYSYNEQFF.

The J gene is TRBJ2-2, the V gene TRBV7-9; 13 nucleotides line up with TRBD2. The CDR3 is 15 residues long. Trimming at V came to 5 bases and at J to 7 bases, leaving 4 bases not matched to a gene. Germline CDR1 is SEHNR and CDR2 is FQNEAQ (reference sequence). The CDR3 loop is CASSMGLAGIGELFF. The DNA for the CDR3 is TGTGCCAGCAGCATGGGACTAGCGGGAATCGGGGAGCTGTTTTTT. Complete variable domain (other parts from reference TRBV7-9 and TRBJ2-2): DTGVSQNPRHKITKRGQNVTFRCDPISEHNRLYWYRQTLGQGPEFLTYFQNEAQLEKSRLLSDRFSAERPKGSFSTLEIQRTEQGDSAMYLCASSMGLAGIGELFFGEGSRLTVL.

CDR3 nucleotides: TGTGCCAGTAGTGTACAAACAGGGAGTGGGAGCAATCAGCCCCAGCATTTT. This translates into CASSVQTGSGSNQPQHF. The V gene is TRBV19, the J gene TRBJ1-5; tentatively, D is TRBD1 (6 bases). Looked up from germline, CDR1 is LNHDA and CDR2 is SQIVND (reference sequence). CDR3 size: 17 residues. Trimming cost V 5 bases and J 1 base, with 18 bases left between them. Variable domain in full (rest from reference TRBV19 and TRBJ1-5): DGGITQSPKYLFRKEGQNVTLSCEQNLNHDAMYWYRQDPGQGLRLIYYSQIVNDFQKGDIAEGYSVSREKKESFPLTVTSAQKNPTAFYLCASSVQTGSGSNQPQHFGDGTRLSIL.